This T cell receptor (beta chain) was obtained from a study of cytomegalovirus exposure and HLA in healthy donors. Study-level findings and limits: Later analysis showed most CMV-associated TCR beta chains appearing HLA-restricted. It was reported that the classifier diagnosed cytomegalovirus status with high specificity and sensitivity in both the original and validation cohorts.

It was with 60 Vbeta and 13 Jbeta primers that the PCR ran. Only in-frame clones appear in the TCRdb table, and some are missing; sequencing was by immunoSEQ multiplex PCR. The data contain about 200,000 clones, over 60% of them singletons. About this clone itself: The antigen is unknown.

The V and J ends lost 5 bases and 5 bases, in that order; junction bases with no gene match: 3. Per the germline V gene, CDR1 is LNHDA and CDR2 is SQIVND (reference sequence). The length of the CDR3 is 13 residues. This TCR was recovered from a man aged 40-50 years in good health and CMV-seronegative. The chain has TRBV19 and TRBJ1-5; TRBD1 matches 7 bases. The sample consisted of PBMCs. This CDR3 reads CASSSQGDQPQHF. CDR3 DNA: TGTGCCAGTAGTTCCCAGGGGGATCAGCCCCAGCATTTT.